This T cell receptor (beta chain) was sequenced for a study of cytomegalovirus exposure and HLA in healthy donors. Study context: An early data release held 79 million or so unique TCRs from HLA-typed donors.

Points from the study as a whole: TCR beta V segments were, for the most part, productive about 87% or about 30% of the time in an earlier analysis.

Primers: 60 Vbeta forward and 13 Jbeta reverse. TCRdb's table, derived via immunoSEQ multiplex PCR, lists solely in-frame clones and lacks some. The data contain around 110,000 clones, 8% to 10% of them singletons. Deletions cut 5 bases from V and 10 bases from J, with 15 bases between. The CDR3 sequence is 13 residues long. CDR1 is MNHEY, CDR2 SMNVEV, per germline (reference sequence). Turning to this clone: The antigen is unknown.

This clonotype originated in a man younger than 45 in good health and CMV-seronegative. The gene calls are TRBV27 and TRBJ2-1; D is possibly TRBD1 (6 bases). Sequenced sample: PBMCs. This CDR3 reads CASSNAGVSEQFF. Here the CDR3 DNA reads TGTGCCAGCAGTAACGCAGGGGTTTCCGAGCAGTTCTTC.